This record covers a single T cell receptor beta chain. Antigen specificity is unknown. The table came from immunoSEQ multiplex PCR; TCRdb's copy has only in-frame clones and leaves some out. Of about 29,000 clones listed, 85% to 95% are singletons. This sample stems from a study of graft-versus-host responses after intestinal transplantation. Background on the study: Recipients got multivisceral, liver-intestinal, or isolated intestinal transplants. Study-level results: Graft-versus-host to host-versus-graft clonal ratios in allografts were high in patients with graft-donor T cell macrochimerism. The highest levels of circulating GvH clones went along with early declines in HvG clones after transplant.

The TCR originated in a human patient who received an intestinal transplant, so some T cells may come from the graft donor. The sequencing here drew on PBMCs, taken about 65 days after intestinal transplant.

CDR3 sequence reads: CASSLAMVNGDRVDEQYF. The CDR3 DNA sequence: TGTGCCAGCAGCTTAGCGATGGTTAACGGGGACAGGGTCGACGAGCAGTACTTC. The chain is built from TRBV7-2 and TRBJ2-7; TRBD1 agrees at 9 bases. The CDR3 has 18 residues. From germline, CDR1 is SGHTA and CDR2 FQGNSA. V shed 0 bases, J shed 5 bases, and the junction held 14 bases outside the gene matches.